This T cell receptor (beta chain) was captured by sequencing in a study of shared clonotypes between healthy human individuals. CDR1 SGHTA and CDR2 FQGNSA come from the germline V gene. The CDR3 sequence is 15 residues long. V shed 5 bases, J shed 5 bases, and the junction held 11 bases outside the gene matches. This table comes from immunoSEQ multiplex PCR, and its TCRdb copy is limited to in-frame clones, with some not included. This sample carries about 2.4 million clones, 80% to 95% of them seen once, and the ten largest clones take more than 0.35%. This clone was observed a single time. The chain carries TRBV7-2 and TRBJ1-2; 7 bases are shared with TRBD1. The clonotype was recovered from a man aged 18-30 years in good health. Some clones in this sample may be carry-over from other donors' samples. The source material was naive CD4+ T cells from PBMCs. Subset noted: CD45RA+ positively selected. The CDR3 DNA follows: TGTGCCAGCAGCCCCCGGACAGGTTTGGGGTATGGCTACACCTTC. Translating it yields CASSPRTGLGYGYTF.